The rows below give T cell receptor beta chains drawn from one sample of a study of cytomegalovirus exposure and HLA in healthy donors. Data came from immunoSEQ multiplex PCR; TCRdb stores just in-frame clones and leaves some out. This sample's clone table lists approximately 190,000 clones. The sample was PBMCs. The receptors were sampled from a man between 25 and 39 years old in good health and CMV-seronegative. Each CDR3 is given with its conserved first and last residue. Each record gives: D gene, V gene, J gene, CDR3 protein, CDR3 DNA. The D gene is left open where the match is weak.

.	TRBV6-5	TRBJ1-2	CASSYQGGRYGYTF	TGTGCCAGCAGTTACCAGGGAGGCCGCTATGGCTACACCTTC
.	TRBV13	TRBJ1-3	CASSLGPVSGNTIYF	TGTGCCAGCAGCTTAGGCCCAGTCTCTGGAAACACCATATATTTT
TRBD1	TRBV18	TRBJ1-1	CASSPNEGQGGMNTEAFF	TGTGCCAGCTCACCTAACGAAGGACAGGGAGGTATGAACACTGAAGCTTTCTTT
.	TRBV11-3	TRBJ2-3	CASSPLAIGTDTQYF	TGTGCCAGCAGCCCACTTGCGATAGGCACAGATACGCAGTATTTT
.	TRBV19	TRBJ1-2	CASSIGGVRGYTF	TGTGCCAGTAGTATTGGAGGGGTGAGAGGCTACACCTTC
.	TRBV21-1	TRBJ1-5	CASSIPTGEERQPQHF	TGTGCCAGCAGCATTCCGACAGGGGAGGAAAGGCAGCCCCAGCATTTT
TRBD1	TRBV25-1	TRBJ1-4	CASREDRGMREKLFF	TGTGCCAGCAGGGAAGACAGGGGGATGCGAGAAAAACTGTTTTTT
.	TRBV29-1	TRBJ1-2	CSVEQNRDGYTF	TGCAGCGTTGAGCAGAACAGGGACGGCTACACCTTC
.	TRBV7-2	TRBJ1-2	CASSLTAGGYTF	TGTGCCAGCAGCCTGACAGCTGGTGGCTACACCTTC
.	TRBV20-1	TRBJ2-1	CSAPDYNEQFF	TGCAGTGCCCCAGACTACAATGAGCAGTTCTTC
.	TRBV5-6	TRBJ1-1	CASSLDRVDEAFF	TGTGCCAGCAGCTTGGACAGGGTTGATGAAGCTTTCTTT
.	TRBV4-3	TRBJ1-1	CASSPGWGGTEAFF	TGCGCCAGCAGCCCAGGGTGGGGCGGCACTGAAGCTTTCTTT
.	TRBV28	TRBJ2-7	CASSPGHTYEQYF	TGTGCCAGCAGCCCGGGACACACCTACGAGCAGTACTTC
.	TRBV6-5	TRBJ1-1	CASSPPGARGTEAFF	TGTGCCAGCAGCCCACCCGGGGCGCGGGGCACTGAAGCTTTCTTT
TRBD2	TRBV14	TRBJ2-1	CASSPSLAGEREQFF	TGTGCCAGCAGCCCCTCCCTAGCGGGAGAGAGGGAGCAGTTCTTC
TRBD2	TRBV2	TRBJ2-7	CASLAGGADEQYF	TGTGCCAGCCTAGCGGGGGGAGCCGACGAGCAGTACTTC
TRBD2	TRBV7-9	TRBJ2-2	CASSSSILAGAWGELFF	TGTGCCAGCAGCTCCTCCATACTAGCGGGAGCCTGGGGGGAGCTGTTTTTT
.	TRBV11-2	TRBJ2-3	CASSPQRSGSTDTQYF	TGTGCCAGCAGCCCCCAAAGGAGCGGAAGCACAGATACGCAGTATTTT
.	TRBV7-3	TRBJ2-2	CASSWATGELFF	TGTGCCAGCAGCTGGGCGACCGGGGAGCTGTTTTTT
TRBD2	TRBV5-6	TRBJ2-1	CASSLIAGVFSYNEQFF	TGTGCCAGCAGCTTGATAGCGGGAGTTTTCTCCTACAATGAGCAGTTCTTC
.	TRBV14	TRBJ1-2	CASRPTTGRGYGYTF	TGTGCCAGCAGACCCACGACGGGGAGGGGGTATGGCTACACCTTC
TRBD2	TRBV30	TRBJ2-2	CAWRLGLVGGELFF	TGTGCCTGGAGGTTGGGACTAGTGGGCGGGGAGCTGTTTTTT
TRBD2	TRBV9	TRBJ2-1	CASSARLALYNEQFF	TGTGCCAGCAGCGCCCGACTAGCCCTTTACAATGAGCAGTTCTTC
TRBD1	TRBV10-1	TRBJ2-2	CASSEFGTGVTGELFF	TGCGCCAGCAGTGAGTTCGGGACAGGGGTTACCGGGGAGCTGTTTTTT
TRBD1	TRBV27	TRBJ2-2	CASSLAGGSAGELFF	TGTGCCAGCAGTTTAGCAGGGGGTAGCGCCGGGGAGCTGTTTTTT
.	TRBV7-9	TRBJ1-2	CASSPDGSRGRYGYTF	TGTGCCAGCAGCCCCGACGGGTCCAGGGGACGCTATGGCTACACCTTC
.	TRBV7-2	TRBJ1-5	CASSSQQDQPQHF	TGTGCCAGCAGCTCGCAACAGGATCAGCCCCAGCATTTT
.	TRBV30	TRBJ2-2	CAWRGGAGELFF	TGTGCCTGGAGGGGGGGGGCTGGGGAGCTGTTTTTT
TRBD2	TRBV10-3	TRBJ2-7	CAISGTSGSPYEQYF	TGTGCCATCAGTGGAACTAGCGGGAGTCCCTACGAGCAGTACTTC
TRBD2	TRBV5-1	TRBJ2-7	CASSLGGGSDYEQYF	TGCGCCAGCAGCTTGGGGGGGGGTAGCGATTACGAGCAGTACTTC
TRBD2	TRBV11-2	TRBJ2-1	CASSLSGSSYNEQFF	TGTGCCAGCAGCTTAAGCGGGAGCTCCTACAATGAGCAGTTCTTC
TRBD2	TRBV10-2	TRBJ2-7	CASSESYSAGGYEQYF	TGCGCCAGCAGTGAGTCGTATTCAGCGGGAGGCTACGAGCAGTACTTC
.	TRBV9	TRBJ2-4	CASSVGNGQGKYF	TGTGCCAGCAGCGTAGGAAATGGGCAGGGGAAATACTTC
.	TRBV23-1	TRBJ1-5	CASSQSVRNSNQPQHF	TGCGCCAGCAGTCAATCGGTCAGAAATAGCAATCAGCCCCAGCATTTT
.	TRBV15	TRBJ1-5	CATSRGGSGNQPQHF	TGTGCCACCAGCAGAGGGGGCTCTGGCAATCAGCCCCAGCATTTT
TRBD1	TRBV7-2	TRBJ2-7	CASSFGTGKYEQYF	TGTGCCAGCAGCTTCGGGACAGGGAAATACGAGCAGTACTTC
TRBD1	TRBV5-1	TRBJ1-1	CASSPTGQSRGNTEAFF	TGCGCCAGCAGTCCCACGGGACAGAGCCGCGGGAACACTGAAGCTTTCTTT
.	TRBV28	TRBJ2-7	CASSPPGVMGSYEQYF	TGTGCCAGCAGTCCGCCGGGGGTCATGGGGTCCTACGAGCAGTACTTC
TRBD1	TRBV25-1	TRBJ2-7	CASSDNPGQKPSYEQYF	TGTGCCAGCAGTGACAATCCGGGACAGAAACCCTCCTACGAGCAGTACTTC
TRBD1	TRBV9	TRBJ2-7	CASSASTGHSYEQYF	TGTGCCAGCAGCGCCTCGACAGGGCACTCCTACGAGCAGTACTTC
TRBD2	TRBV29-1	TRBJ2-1	CSVNSGRVNEQFF	TGCAGCGTGAATAGCGGGAGGGTCAATGAGCAGTTCTTC
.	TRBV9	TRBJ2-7	CASSVGGGGGYEQYF	TGTGCCAGCAGCGTAGGGGGGGGAGGGGGCTACGAGCAGTACTTC
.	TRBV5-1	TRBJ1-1	CASSLQKNTEAFF	TGCGCCAGCAGCTTACAGAAAAACACTGAAGCTTTCTTT
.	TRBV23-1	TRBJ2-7	CASSPCRDSYEQYF	TGCGCCAGCAGTCCGTGTAGAGACTCCTACGAGCAGTACTTC
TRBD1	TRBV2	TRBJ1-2	CASSETTGQAGYTF	TGTGCCAGCAGTGAAACTACAGGACAGGCTGGCTACACCTTC
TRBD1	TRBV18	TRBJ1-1	CASSPPDPDRGLDTEAFF	TGTGCCAGCTCACCACCCGATCCTGACAGGGGGCTTGACACTGAAGCTTTCTTT
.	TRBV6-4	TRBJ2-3	CASSDSIESTDTQYF	TGTGCCAGCAGTGACTCGATAGAATCGACAGATACGCAGTATTTT
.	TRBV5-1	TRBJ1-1	CASSPLPGATEAFF	TGCGCCAGCAGCCCTCTCCCAGGGGCCACTGAAGCTTTCTTT
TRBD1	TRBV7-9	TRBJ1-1	CASSLGAQGVNTEAFF	TGTGCCAGCAGCTTAGGAGCCCAGGGGGTGAACACTGAAGCTTTCTTT
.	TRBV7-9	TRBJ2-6	CASSLSGAGSGANVLTF	TGTGCCAGCAGCTTATCTGGGGCAGGGTCTGGGGCCAACGTCCTGACTTTC
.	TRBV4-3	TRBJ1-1	CASSQATGDSRSRMNTEAFF	TGCGCCAGCAGCCAAGCCACCGGGGACTCACGGAGTCGGATGAACACTGAAGCTTTCTTT
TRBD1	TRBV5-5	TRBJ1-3	CASSLGQNSGNTIYF	TGTGCCAGCAGCCTGGGACAGAACTCTGGAAACACCATATATTTT